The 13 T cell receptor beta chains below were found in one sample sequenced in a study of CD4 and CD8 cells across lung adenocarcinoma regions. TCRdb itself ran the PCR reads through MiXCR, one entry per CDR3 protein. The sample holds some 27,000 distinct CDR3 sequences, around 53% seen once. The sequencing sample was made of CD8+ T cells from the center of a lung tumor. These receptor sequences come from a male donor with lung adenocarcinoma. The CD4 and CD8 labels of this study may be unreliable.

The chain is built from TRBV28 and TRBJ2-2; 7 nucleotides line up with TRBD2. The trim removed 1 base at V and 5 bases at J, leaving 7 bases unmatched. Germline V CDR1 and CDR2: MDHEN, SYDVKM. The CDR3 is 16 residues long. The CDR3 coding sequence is TGTGCCAGCAGTTTATTGGGGGAGGGCCAAACCGGGGAGCTGTTTTTT. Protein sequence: CASSLLGEGQTGELFF.

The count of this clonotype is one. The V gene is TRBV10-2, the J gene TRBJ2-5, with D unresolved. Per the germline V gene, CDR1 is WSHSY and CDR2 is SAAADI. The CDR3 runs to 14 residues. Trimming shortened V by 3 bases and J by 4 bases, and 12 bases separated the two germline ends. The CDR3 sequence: CASSEVESRETQYF. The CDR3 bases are TGCGCCAGCAGTGAAGTAGAATCCCGAGAGACCCAGTACTTC.

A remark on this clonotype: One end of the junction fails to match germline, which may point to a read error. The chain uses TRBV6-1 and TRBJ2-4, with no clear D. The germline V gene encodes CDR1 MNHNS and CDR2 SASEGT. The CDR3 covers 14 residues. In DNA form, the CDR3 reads TGTGGCAGCACGGAGCTGGGAGCCAAAAACATTCAGTACTTC. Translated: CGSTELGAKNIQYF.

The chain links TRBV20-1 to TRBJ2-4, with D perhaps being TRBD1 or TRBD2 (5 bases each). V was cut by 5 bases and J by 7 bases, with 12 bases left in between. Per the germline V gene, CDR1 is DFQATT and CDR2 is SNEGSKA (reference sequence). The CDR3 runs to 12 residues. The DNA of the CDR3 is TGCAGTGCTCACCGGGACCGTAACATTCAGTACTTC. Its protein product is CSAHRDRNIQYF.

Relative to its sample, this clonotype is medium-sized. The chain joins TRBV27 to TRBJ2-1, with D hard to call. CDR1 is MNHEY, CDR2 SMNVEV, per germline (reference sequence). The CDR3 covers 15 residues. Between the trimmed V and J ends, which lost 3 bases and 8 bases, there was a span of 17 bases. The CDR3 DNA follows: TGTGCCAGCAGTTTGGAACTATCGACGTGGGATGAGCAGTTCTTC. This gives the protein CASSLELSTWDEQFF.

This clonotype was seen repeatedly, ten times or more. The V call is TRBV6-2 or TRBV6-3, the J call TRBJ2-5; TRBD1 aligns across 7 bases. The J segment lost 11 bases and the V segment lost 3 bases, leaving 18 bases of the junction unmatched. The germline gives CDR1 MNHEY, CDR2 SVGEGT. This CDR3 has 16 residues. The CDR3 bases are TGTGCCAGCAGTTATGGGTGGGACAGAGTCCGGGTGGAGCAGTACTTC. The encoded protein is CASSYGWDRVRVEQYF.

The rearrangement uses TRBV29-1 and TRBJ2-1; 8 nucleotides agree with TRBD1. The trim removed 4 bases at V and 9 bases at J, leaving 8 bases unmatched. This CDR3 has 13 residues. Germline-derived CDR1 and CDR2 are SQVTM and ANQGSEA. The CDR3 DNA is TGCAGCGTTGTGTTCCAGGGGGCGGGTGAGCAGTTCTTC. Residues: CSVVFQGAGEQFF.

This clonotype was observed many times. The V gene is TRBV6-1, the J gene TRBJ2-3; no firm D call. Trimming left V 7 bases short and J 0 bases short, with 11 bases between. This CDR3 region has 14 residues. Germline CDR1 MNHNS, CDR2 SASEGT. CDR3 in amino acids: CASKEQFSTDTQYF. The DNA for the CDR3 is TGTGCCAGCAAAGAACAGTTTAGCACAGATACGCAGTATTTT.

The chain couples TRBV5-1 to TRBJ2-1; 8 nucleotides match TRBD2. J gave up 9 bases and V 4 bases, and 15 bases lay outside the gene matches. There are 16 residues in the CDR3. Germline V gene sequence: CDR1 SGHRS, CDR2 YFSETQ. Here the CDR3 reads CASSLHVGAGEGEQFF. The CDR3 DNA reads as TGCGCCAGCAGCCTCCACGTGGGAGCGGGAGAGGGTGAGCAGTTCTTC.

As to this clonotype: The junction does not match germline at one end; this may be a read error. CDR3 coding DNA: TGTGCCTGCGGGGGAGCCGGGGGCCGGGTTGGGGATACCCAGTACTTT. This codes for CACGGAGGRVGDTQYF. The chain combines TRBV6-1 with TRBJ2-5, with D tentatively TRBD2 (7 bases). CDR1 and CDR2 (germline): MNHNS, SASEGT. CDR3 length: 16 amino acids.

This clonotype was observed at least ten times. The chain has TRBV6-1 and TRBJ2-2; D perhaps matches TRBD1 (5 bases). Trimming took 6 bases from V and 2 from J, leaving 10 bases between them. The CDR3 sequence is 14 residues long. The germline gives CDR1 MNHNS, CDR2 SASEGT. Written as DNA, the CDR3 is TGTGCCAGCAGGACAGCCACCAACACCGGGGAGCTGTTTTTT. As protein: CASRTATNTGELFF.

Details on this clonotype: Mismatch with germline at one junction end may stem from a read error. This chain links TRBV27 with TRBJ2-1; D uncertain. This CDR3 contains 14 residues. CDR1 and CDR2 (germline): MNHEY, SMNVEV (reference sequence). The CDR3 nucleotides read TGTGCCAGCAGCCATACCTGGGATCTCGAGCACACGTCTTTC. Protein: CASSHTWDLEHTSF.

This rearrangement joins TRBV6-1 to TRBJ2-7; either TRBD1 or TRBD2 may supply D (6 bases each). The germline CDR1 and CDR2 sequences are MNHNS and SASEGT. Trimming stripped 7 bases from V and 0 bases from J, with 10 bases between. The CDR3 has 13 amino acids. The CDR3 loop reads CASKGGASYEQYF. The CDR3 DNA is TGTGCCAGCAAGGGGGGAGCCTCCTACGAGCAGTACTTC.